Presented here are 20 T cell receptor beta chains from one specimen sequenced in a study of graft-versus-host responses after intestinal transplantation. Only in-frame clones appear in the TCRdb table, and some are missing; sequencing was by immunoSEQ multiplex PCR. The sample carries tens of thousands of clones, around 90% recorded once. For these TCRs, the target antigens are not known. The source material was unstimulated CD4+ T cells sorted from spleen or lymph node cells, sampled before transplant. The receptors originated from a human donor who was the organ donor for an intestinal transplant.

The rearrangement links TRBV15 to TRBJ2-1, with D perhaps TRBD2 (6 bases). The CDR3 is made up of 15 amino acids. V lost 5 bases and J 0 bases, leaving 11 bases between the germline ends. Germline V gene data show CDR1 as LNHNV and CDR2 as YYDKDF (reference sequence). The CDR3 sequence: CATSSRRASYNEQFF. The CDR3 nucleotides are TGTGCCACCAGCTCAAGGAGGGCCTCCTACAATGAGCAGTTCTTC.

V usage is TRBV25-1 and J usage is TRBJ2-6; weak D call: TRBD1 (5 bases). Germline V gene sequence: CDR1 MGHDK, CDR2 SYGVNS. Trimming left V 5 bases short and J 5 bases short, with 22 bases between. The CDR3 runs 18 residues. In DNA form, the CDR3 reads TGTGCCAGCAGTACTTGCCTAGATGGACAAAGTCGGGCCAACGTCCTGACTTTC. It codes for CASSTCLDGQSRANVLTF.

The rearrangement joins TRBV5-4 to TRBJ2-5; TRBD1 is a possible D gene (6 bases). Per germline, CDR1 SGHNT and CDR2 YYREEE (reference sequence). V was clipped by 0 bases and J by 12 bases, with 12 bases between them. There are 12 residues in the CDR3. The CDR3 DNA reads TGTGCCAGCAGCTTGGCCCAGGGGAAAAAGTACTTC. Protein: CASSLAQGKKYF.

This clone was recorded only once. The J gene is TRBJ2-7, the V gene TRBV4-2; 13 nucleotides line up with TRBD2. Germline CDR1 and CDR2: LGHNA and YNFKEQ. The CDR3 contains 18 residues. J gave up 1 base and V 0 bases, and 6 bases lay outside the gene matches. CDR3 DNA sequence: TGTGCCAGCAGCCAAGAGAGGACTAGCGGGAGTCGGTCCTACGAGCAGTACTTC. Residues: CASSQERTSGSRSYEQYF.

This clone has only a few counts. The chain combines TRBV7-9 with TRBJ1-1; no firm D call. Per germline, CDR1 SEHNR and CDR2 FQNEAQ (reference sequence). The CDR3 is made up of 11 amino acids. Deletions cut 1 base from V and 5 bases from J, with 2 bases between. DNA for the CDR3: TGTGCCAGCAGCTTAGTAACTGAAGCTTTCTTT. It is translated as CASSLVTEAFF. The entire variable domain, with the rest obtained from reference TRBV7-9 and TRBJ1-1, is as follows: DTGVSQNPRHKITKRGQNVTFRCDPISEHNRLYWYRQTLGQGPEFLTYFQNEAQLEKSRLLSDRFSAERPKGSFSTLEIQRTEQGDSAMYLCASSLVTEAFFGQGTRLTVV.

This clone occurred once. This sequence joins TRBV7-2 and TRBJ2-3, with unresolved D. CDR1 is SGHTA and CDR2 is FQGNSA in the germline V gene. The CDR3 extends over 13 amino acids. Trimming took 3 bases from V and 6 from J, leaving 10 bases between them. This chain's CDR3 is CASSFLAGDTQYF. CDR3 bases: TGTGCCAGCAGCTTTTTGGCCGGGGATACGCAGTATTTT.

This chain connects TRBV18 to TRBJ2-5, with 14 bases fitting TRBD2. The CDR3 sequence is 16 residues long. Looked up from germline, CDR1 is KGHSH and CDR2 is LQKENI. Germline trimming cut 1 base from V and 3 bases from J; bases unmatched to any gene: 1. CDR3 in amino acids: CASSPQGLAGEETQYF. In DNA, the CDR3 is TGTGCCAGCTCACCACAGGGACTAGCGGGAGAAGAGACCCAGTACTTC.

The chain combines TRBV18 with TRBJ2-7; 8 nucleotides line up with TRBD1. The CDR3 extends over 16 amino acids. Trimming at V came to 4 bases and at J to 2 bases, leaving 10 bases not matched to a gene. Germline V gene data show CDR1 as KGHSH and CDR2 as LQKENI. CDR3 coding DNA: TGTGCCAGCTCACGGATAGGACAGGGTTTAGCCTACGAGCAGTACTTC. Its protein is CASSRIGQGLAYEQYF. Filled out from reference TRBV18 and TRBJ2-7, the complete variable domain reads NAGVMQNPRHLVRRRGQEARLRCSPMKGHSHVYWYRQLPEEGLKFMVYLQKENIIDESGMPKERFSAEFPKEGPSILRIQQVVRGDSAAYFCASSRIGQGLAYEQYFGPGTRLTVT.

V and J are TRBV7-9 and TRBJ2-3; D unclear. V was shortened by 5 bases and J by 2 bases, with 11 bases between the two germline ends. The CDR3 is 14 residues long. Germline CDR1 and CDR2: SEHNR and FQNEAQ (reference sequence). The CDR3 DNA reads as TGTGCCAGCAGCCTGCAAGGTTTCACAGATACGCAGTATTTT. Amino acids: CASSLQGFTDTQYF.

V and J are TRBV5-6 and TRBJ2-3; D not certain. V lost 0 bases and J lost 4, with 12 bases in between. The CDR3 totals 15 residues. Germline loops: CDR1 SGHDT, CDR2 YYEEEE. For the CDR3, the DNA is TGTGCCAGCAGCTTGGGGGCGTTAGGGCCAGATACGCAGTATTTT. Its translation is CASSLGALGPDTQYF. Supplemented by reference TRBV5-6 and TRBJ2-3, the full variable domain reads DAGVTQSPTHLIKTRGQQVTLRCSPKSGHDTVSWYQQALGQGPQFIFQYYEEEERQRGNFPDRFSGHQFPNYSSELNVNALLLGDSALYLCASSLGALGPDTQYFGPGTRLTVL.

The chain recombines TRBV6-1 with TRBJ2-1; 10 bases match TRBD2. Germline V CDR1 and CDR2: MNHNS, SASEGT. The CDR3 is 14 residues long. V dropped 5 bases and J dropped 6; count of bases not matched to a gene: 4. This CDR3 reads CASSSRTSGNEQFF. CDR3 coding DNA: TGTGCCAGCAGTTCACGGACTAGCGGCAATGAGCAGTTCTTC.

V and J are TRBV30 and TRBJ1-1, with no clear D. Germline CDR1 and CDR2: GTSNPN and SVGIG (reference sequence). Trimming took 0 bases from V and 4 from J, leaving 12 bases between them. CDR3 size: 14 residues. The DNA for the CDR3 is TGTGCCTGGAGTGTAAAACCCTGGGGCACTGAAGCTTTCTTT. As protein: CAWSVKPWGTEAFF.

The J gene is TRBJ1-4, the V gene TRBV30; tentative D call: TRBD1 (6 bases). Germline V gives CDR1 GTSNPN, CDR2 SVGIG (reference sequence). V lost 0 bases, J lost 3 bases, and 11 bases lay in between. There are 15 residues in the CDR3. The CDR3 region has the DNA TGTGCCTGGAGTGTAATGGGGGGCCCTAATGAAAAACTGTTTTTT. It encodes CAWSVMGGPNEKLFF.

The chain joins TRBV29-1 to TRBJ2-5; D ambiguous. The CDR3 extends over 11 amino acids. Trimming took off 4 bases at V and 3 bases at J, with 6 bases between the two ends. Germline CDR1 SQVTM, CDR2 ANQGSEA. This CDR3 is CSVAVKETQYF. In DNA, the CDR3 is TGCAGCGTTGCCGTAAAAGAGACCCAGTACTTC.

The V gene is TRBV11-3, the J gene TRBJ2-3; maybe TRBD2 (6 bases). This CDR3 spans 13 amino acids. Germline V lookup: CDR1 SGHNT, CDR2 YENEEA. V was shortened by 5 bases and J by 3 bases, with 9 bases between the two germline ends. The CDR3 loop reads CASSRLVTDTQYF. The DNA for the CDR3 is TGTGCCAGCAGCCGACTAGTGACAGATACGCAGTATTTT.

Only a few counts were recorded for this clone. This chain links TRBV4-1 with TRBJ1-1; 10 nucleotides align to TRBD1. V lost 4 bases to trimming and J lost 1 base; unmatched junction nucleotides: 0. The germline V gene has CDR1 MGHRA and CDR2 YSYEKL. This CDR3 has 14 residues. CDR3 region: CASSRTGGNTEAFF. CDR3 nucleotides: TGCGCCAGCAGCCGGACAGGGGGGAACACTGAAGCTTTCTTT.

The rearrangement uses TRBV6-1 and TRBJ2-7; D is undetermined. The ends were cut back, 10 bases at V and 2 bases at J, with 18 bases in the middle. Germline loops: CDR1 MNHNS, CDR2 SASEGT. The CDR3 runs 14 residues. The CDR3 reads CATRPTILTYEQYF. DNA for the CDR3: TGTGCCACCAGGCCCACTATCCTTACCTACGAGCAGTACTTC.

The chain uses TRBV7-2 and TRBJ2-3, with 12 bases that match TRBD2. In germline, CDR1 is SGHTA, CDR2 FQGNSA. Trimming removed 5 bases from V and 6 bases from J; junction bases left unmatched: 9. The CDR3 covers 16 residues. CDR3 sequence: CASSDRLAGDPDTQYF. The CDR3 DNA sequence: TGTGCCAGCAGCGATAGACTAGCGGGAGATCCCGATACGCAGTATTTT.

Here the CDR3 DNA reads TGTGCCAGCAGCCCCAGGGACTACAACTCCTACGAGCAGTACTTC. Encoded protein: CASSPRDYNSYEQYF. This sequence joins TRBV11-1 and TRBJ2-7; 7 nucleotides align to TRBD2. CDR3 length: 15 amino acids. The V segment lost 5 bases and the J segment 0 bases; nucleotides outside the gene matches: 7. CDR1 and CDR2 (germline): SGHAT, FQDESV (reference sequence).

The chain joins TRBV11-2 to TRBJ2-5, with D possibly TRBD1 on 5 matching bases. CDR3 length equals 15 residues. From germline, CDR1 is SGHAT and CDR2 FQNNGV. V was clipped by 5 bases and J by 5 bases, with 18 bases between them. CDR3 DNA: TGTGCCAGCAGCGAATCAGGGTATCGTCTGGAGACCCAGTACTTC. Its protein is CASSESGYRLETQYF.